The entry that follows covers one T cell receptor (beta chain) sequence. The data derive from a study of cytomegalovirus exposure and HLA in healthy donors. CDR1 and CDR2 from the germline V gene are KGHSH and LQKENI. Trimming removed 6 bases at V and 6 bases at J, with 12 bases between. The length of the CDR3 is 12 residues. TCRdb keeps only in-frame clones here, not all; method: immunoSEQ multiplex PCR. This table has 150,000 to 180,000 clones, 86% appearing once. This sequence was found in a human donor in good health. The V call is TRBV18, the J call TRBJ2-7, with a possible D match to TRBD2 (5 bases). Sequenced input: PBMCs. The CDR3 reads CASSERQSEQYF. The CDR3, as DNA: TGTGCCAGCTCCGAGCGGCAGTCCGAGCAGTACTTC.